This T cell receptor (beta chain) emerged from a study of Ad26.COV2.S vaccination and SARS-CoV-2 variants. Overall study: COV1001, an Ad26.COV2.S trial, supplied this vaccine-arm donor.

Method: immunoSEQ multiplex PCR; TCRdb's copy keeps in-frame clones and lacks some. The sample holds about 400,000 clones, 89% seen once. The treatment: 15 to 20 received Ad26.COV2.S at low or high dose, single or two shots; 5 received placebo; per-sample allocation not given. Each sample was drawn 63 days after the first injection (of vaccine or placebo). The donor was a Boston adult aged 18-55 years. CDR3 length: 17 residues. J gave up 1 base and V 5 bases, and 11 bases lay outside the gene matches. CDR1 KGHSH and CDR2 LQKENI come from the germline V gene. This rearrangement joins TRBV18 to TRBJ1-3; 7 bases fit TRBD1. Sequenced material: peripheral blood, taken in a trial of Ad26.COV2.S vaccine versus placebo. The TCR was taken from a person between 18 and 59 years old who received the Ad26.COV2.S COVID-19 vaccine or a placebo. CDR3 region: CASSALGQRSSGNTIYF. The DNA of the CDR3 is TGTGCCAGCTCAGCCCTGGGACAGCGATCATCTGGAAACACCATATATTTT.